This paragraph reports one TCR beta chain. The antigen is undetermined. Then a second PCR, running roughly 7 to 11 cycles, was carried out with a sample-barcoded 5' primer and a J-beta primer mix. TCRdb analysed the 5' RACE reads with MiXCR anew, one entry per CDR3 protein. The sample lists around 900,000 distinct CDR3 sequences; 29% were seen once. Each of the donors had about 9.9 milliliters of peripheral blood drawn into EDTA-treated Vacutainer tubes. No fewer than 7 million PBMCs went into each sample. CDR1 and CDR2 from the germline V gene are SQVTM and ANQGSEA. The CDR3 sequence is 13 residues long. This specimen comes from a study of blood T cells in healthy people across ages. General study findings and limits: Per million T cells, TCR beta diversity dropped roughly linearly as age increased. Leaving the PBMCs unsorted stopped any conclusive comparison of naive versus antigen-experienced cells.

Sequencing was carried out using blood. The chain has TRBV29-1 and TRBJ2-1, with 7 bases identical to TRBD2. The DNA matches TRBJ2-7 better at its end, which makes the J call doubtful. This clonotype was sampled from a woman of 80 years or more in good health. The CDR3 DNA reads as TGCAGCGCCTCCGAGGGGAGGGACCACGAGCAGTACTTC. Protein product: CSASEGRDHEQYF.